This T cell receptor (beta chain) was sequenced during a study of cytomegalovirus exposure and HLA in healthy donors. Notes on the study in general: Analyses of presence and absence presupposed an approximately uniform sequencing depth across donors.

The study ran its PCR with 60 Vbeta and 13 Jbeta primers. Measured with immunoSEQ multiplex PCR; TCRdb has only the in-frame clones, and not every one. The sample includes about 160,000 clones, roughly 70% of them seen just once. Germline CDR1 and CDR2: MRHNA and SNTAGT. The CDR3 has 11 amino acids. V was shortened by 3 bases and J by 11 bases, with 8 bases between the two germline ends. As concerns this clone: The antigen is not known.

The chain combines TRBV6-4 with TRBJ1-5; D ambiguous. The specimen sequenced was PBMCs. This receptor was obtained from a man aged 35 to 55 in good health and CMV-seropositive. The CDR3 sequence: CASSERPTQHF. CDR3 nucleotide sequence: TGTGCCAGCAGTGAGCGCCCAACCCAGCATTTT.